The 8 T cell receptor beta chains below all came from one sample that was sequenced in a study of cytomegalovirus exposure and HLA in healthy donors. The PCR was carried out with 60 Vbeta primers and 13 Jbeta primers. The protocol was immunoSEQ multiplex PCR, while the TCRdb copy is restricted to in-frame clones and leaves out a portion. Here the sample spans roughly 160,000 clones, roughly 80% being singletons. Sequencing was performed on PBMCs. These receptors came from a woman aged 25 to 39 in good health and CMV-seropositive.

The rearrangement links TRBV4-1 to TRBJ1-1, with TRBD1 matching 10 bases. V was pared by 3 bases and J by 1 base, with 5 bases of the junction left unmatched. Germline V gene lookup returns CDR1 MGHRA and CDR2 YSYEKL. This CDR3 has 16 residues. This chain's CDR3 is CASSHRQGASNTEAFF. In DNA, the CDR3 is TGCGCCAGCAGCCATAGACAGGGGGCCTCGAACACTGAAGCTTTCTTT.

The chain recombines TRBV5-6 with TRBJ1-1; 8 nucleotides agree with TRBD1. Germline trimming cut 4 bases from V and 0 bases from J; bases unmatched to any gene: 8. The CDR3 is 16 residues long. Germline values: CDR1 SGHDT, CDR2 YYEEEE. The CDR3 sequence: CASSVDRGEMNTEAFF. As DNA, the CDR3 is TGTGCCAGCAGCGTCGACAGGGGAGAAATGAACACTGAAGCTTTCTTT.

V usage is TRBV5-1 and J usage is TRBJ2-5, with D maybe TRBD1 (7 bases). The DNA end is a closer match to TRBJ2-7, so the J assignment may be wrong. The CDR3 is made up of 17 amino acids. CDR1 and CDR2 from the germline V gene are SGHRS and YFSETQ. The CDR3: CASSLGLTGDLSYEQYF. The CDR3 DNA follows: TGCGCCAGCAGCTTGGGACTTACAGGGGACTTATCGTACGAGCAGTACTTC.

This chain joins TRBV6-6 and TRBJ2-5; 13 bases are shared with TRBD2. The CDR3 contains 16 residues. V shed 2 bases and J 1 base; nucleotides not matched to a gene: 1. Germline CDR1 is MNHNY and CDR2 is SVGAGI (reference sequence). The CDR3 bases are TGTGCCAGCAGTTACAGACTAGCGGGGGGCCAAGAGACCCAGTACTTC. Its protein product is CASSYRLAGGQETQYF.

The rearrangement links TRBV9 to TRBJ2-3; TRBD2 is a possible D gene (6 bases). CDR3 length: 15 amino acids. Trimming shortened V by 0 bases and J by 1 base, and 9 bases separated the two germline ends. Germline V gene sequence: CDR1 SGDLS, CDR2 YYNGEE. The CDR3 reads CASSVGASGTDTQYF. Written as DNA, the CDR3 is TGTGCCAGCAGCGTAGGGGCTAGCGGCACAGATACGCAGTATTTT.

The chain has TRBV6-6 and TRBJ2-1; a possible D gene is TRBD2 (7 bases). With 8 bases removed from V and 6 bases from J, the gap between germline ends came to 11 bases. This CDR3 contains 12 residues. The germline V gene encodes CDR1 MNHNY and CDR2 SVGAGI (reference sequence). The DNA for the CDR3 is TGTGCCAGCCTCGGGGGGCTCAATGAGCAGTTCTTC. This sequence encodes CASLGGLNEQFF.

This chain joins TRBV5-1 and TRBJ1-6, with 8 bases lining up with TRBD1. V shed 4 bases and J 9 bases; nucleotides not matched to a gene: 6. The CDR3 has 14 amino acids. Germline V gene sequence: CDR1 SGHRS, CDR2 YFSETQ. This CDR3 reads CASSTGQGGSPLHF. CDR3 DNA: TGCGCCAGCAGCACCGGACAGGGAGGTTCACCCCTCCACTTT. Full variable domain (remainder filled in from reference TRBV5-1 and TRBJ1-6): KAGVTQTPRYLIKTRGQQVTLSCSPISGHRSVSWYQQTPGQGLQFLFEYFSETQRNKGNFPGRFSGRQFSNSRSEMNVSTLELGDSALYLCASSTGQGGSPLHFGNGTRLTVT.

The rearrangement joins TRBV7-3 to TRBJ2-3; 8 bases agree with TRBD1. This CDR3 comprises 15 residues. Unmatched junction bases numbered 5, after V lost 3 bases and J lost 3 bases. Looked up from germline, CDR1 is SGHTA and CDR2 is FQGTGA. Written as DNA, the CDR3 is TGTGCCAGCAGCTTTACCCAGGGGGCGACAGATACGCAGTATTTT. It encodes CASSFTQGATDTQYF.